The 29 T cell receptor beta chains given below trace back to one sample, sequenced in a study of beta chain features in type 1 diabetes (dated by TCRdb to between 2018 and 2020). The research as a whole found: In all four CD4+ subsets, TCRB CDR3 length was moderately but significantly shorter in type 1 diabetes patients.

Library creation used the immunoSEQ multiplex PCR assay. The entire amount of isolated RNA was reverse transcribed using the High Capacity cDNA Reverse Transcription Kit, so the sequenced TCRB transcripts were expressed ones. The immuneACCESS repertoire file appears here via TCRdb, limited to in-frame rearrangements. These files lack a portion of the clones; in checked studies, under half of the deficit traces to unresolved V genes, and the cause of the others is not known. Counted in this sample were fewer than 350,000 clones; approximately 15% of them appeared once. The ten top clones hold less than 0.02% of the sample. No antigen is known for these receptors. Sequencing was carried out using naive CD4+ T cells from blood. The cell subset or site label corresponds to: true naive CD4+ T cells. The receptors shown here come from a man younger than 35 with type 1 diabetes.

This clone was recorded a few times. This chain links TRBV7-9 with TRBJ2-1, with 13 bases aligning to TRBD2. The CDR3 has 16 residues. V lost 5 bases and J lost 8; bases outside the gene matches: 9. CDR1 SEHNR and CDR2 FQNEAQ come from the germline V gene (reference sequence). The CDR3 DNA is TGTGCCAGCAGCCCAACCTGGACTAGCGGGAGACATGAGCAGTTCTTC. It encodes CASSPTWTSGRHEQFF.

The sample holds a few counts of this clone. The V call is TRBV7-2, the J call TRBJ2-5; 9 bases are shared with TRBD1. The ends lost 5 bases at V and 9 bases at J; junction bases unmatched: 10. Germline V gives CDR1 SGHTA, CDR2 FQGNSA. The CDR3 extends over 14 amino acids. The CDR3 spells CASSIPGQGLAQYF. The CDR3, as DNA: TGTGCCAGCAGCATCCCGGGACAGGGATTGGCCCAGTACTTC.

This clone appeared a few times. The V call is TRBV6-5, the J call TRBJ2-3; tentative D call: TRBD2 (6 bases). CDR3 length equals 15 residues. Trimming took 0 bases from V and 4 from J, leaving 11 bases between them. Germline CDR1 MNHEY, CDR2 SVGAGI. CDR3 in DNA: TGTGCCAGCAGTTACTCGACTAGTCTTTCAGATACGCAGTATTTT. Translation gives CASSYSTSLSDTQYF.

The gene calls are TRBV7-9 and TRBJ2-3; the D gene is possibly TRBD1 (5 bases). The CDR3 contains 16 residues. Deletions cut 1 base from V and 0 bases from J, with 11 bases between. From germline, CDR1 is SEHNR and CDR2 FQNEAQ (reference sequence). The CDR3: CASSLEATASTDTQYF. For the CDR3, the DNA is TGTGCCAGCAGCTTAGAGGCGACAGCGAGCACAGATACGCAGTATTTT.

This clone was detected a few times. The chain is built from TRBV9 and TRBJ2-1; TRBD1 matches at 8 bases. CDR1 SGDLS and CDR2 YYNGEE come from the germline V gene. V lost 0 bases, J lost 12 bases, and 8 bases stayed unmatched. The CDR3 has 14 residues. In DNA form, the CDR3 reads TGTGCCAGCAGCGTAGGGGACAGGATGGGTGGGCAGTTCTTC. It specifies CASSVGDRMGGQFF.

This clone has only a few counts. CDR3 sequence: CASSLDSLNEKLFF. Written as DNA, the CDR3 is TGTGCCAGCAGCCTAGACAGCCTAAATGAAAAACTGTTTTTT. The chain has TRBV9 and TRBJ1-4; TRBD1 is a possible D gene (5 bases). With 4 bases removed from V and 5 bases from J, the gap between germline ends came to 12 bases. CDR1 and CDR2 (germline): SGDLS, YYNGEE. CDR3 length equals 14 residues.

This chain joins TRBV28 and TRBJ2-7, with unresolved D. CDR3 length equals 13 residues. V lost 3 bases and J 0 bases, leaving 6 bases between the germline ends. Germline-derived CDR1 and CDR2 are MDHEN and SYDVKM. CDR3 in DNA: TGTGCCAGCAGTTTTCTCAGCTCCTACGAGCAGTACTTC. Encoded protein: CASSFLSSYEQYF.

This clone was picked up a small number of times. V usage is TRBV7-9 and J usage is TRBJ2-1; no clear D gene. Germline CDR1 is SEHNR and CDR2 is FQNEAQ (reference sequence). V lost 5 bases and J 8 bases, leaving 19 bases between the germline ends. This CDR3 spans 15 amino acids. In nucleotides, the CDR3 is TGTGCCAGCAGCCCATACGGTTCATCGTACGATGAGCAGTTCTTC. Translation gives CASSPYGSSYDEQFF. The full variable domain, in which reference TRBV7-9 and TRBJ2-1 provide the parts outside the CDR3, is DTGVSQNPRHKITKRGQNVTFRCDPISEHNRLYWYRQTLGQGPEFLTYFQNEAQLEKSRLLSDRFSAERPKGSFSTLEIQRTEQGDSAMYLCASSPYGSSYDEQFFGPGTRLTVL.

This clone has only a few counts. The rearrangement uses TRBV30 and TRBJ2-7; 9 bases map to TRBD2. Trimming cost V 0 bases and J 3 bases; bases outside gene matches: 6. This CDR3 has 15 residues. Germline V gene lookup returns CDR1 GTSNPN and CDR2 SVGIG (reference sequence). The CDR3 sequence: CAWSVGLAGNYEQYF. In DNA, the CDR3 is TGTGCCTGGAGTGTTGGTCTAGCGGGAAACTACGAGCAGTACTTC.

This sequence joins TRBV2 and TRBJ2-1; 10 nucleotides agree with TRBD2. This CDR3 is built from 14 residues. The germline gives CDR1 SNHLY, CDR2 FYNNEI. The CDR3 loop is CSGTSALGYNEQFF. The CDR3 nucleotides are TGTAGCGGGACTAGCGCACTTGGCTACAATGAGCAGTTCTTC.

The chain uses TRBV20-1 and TRBJ2-1; D possibly corresponds to TRBD2 (6 bases). The CDR3 consists of 11 residues. Trimming pared 6 bases from V and 8 bases from J, leaving 11 bases between. Germline V gene lookup returns CDR1 DFQATT and CDR2 SNEGSKA (reference sequence). The CDR3 protein is CSAQRVHEQFF. In nucleotides, the CDR3 is TGCAGTGCCCAGCGGGTCCATGAGCAGTTCTTC.

The J gene is TRBJ2-5, the V gene TRBV19; 8 nucleotides align to TRBD1. This CDR3 spans 14 amino acids. V gave up 6 bases and J gave up 5 bases; unmatched junction bases: 8. Germline CDR1 is LNHDA and CDR2 is SQIVND (reference sequence). CDR3 sequence reads: CASRPDRVRETQYF. The CDR3 DNA reads as TGTGCCAGTAGACCGGACAGGGTGAGGGAGACCCAGTACTTC.

This clone was seen a handful of times. The genes are TRBV27 and TRBJ2-3, with 7 nucleotides matching TRBD1. The CDR3 consists of 15 residues. J was trimmed by 7 bases and V by 8 bases; bases with no gene match: 15. Germline CDR1 reads MNHEY; CDR2 reads SMNVEV (reference sequence). The CDR3 spells CASGDQGVRAHTQYF. In DNA form, the CDR3 reads TGTGCCAGCGGAGATCAGGGGGTTCGGGCCCATACGCAGTATTTT.

This clone has a handful of counts. V gene TRBV11-2 combines with J gene TRBJ2-1, with D tentatively TRBD1 (5 bases). The CDR3 sequence is 12 residues long. Germline CDR1 SGHAT, CDR2 FQNNGV. V was pared by 5 bases and J by 10 bases, with 12 bases between. The CDR3 DNA is TGTGCCAGCAGCCGACCTCAGGGAGAGCAGTTCTTC. The encoded protein is CASSRPQGEQFF.

The chain has TRBV4-2 and TRBJ2-1, with D possibly TRBD1 on 5 matching bases. The CDR3 length is 19 residues. V was shortened by 0 bases and J by 6 bases, with 24 bases between the two germline ends. Germline V CDR1 and CDR2: LGHNA, YNFKEQ. Written as DNA, the CDR3 is TGTGCCAGCAGCCAAGACGGGCGTGGTAGTCAGGGCAAAGTCAATGAGCAGTTCTTC. Encoded protein: CASSQDGRGSQGKVNEQFF.

The genes are TRBV7-2 and TRBJ2-5; no reliable D call. The length of the CDR3 is 11 residues. Germline V lookup: CDR1 SGHTA, CDR2 FQGNSA. V dropped 3 bases and J dropped 5 bases, with 4 bases sitting between them. This chain's CDR3 is CASSFGETQYF. The DNA for the CDR3 is TGTGCCAGCAGCTTCGGGGAGACCCAGTACTTC. Drawing the rest from reference TRBV7-2 and TRBJ2-5, the complete variable domain is GAGVSQSPSNKVTEKGKDVELRCDPISGHTALYWYRQSLGQGLEFLIYFQGNSAPDKSGLPSDRFSAERTGGSVSTLTIQRTQQEDSAVYLCASSFGETQYFGPGTRLLVL.

This rearrangement joins TRBV18 to TRBJ2-3, with 11 bases lining up with TRBD1. This CDR3 region has 17 residues. Germline assignment: CDR1 KGHSH and CDR2 LQKENI. V shed 2 bases and J 3 bases; nucleotides not matched to a gene: 7. CDR3 in DNA: TGTGCCAGCTCACCATCGGGACAGGGGGTCGGGACAGATACGCAGTATTTT. Residues: CASSPSGQGVGTDTQYF.

The chain employs TRBV28 and TRBJ2-2; maybe TRBD2 (5 bases). The V gene lost 6 bases and the J gene lost 9 bases, with 14 bases spanning the gap. Germline V gene data show CDR1 as MDHEN and CDR2 as SYDVKM. This CDR3 comprises 13 residues. The CDR3 nucleotides are TGTGCCAGCAGCCTTAACGGGGATCGGGAGCTGTTTTTT. Translation gives CASSLNGDRELFF.

This clone was recorded a few times. The DNA of the CDR3 is TGCGCCAGCAGCTTGGGAGCGGGAGGAGAAGAGACCCAGTACTTC. The encoded protein is CASSLGAGGEETQYF. The chain joins TRBV5-1 to TRBJ2-5, with TRBD2 matching 9 bases. Germline loops: CDR1 SGHRS, CDR2 YFSETQ. The CDR3 runs 15 residues. V dropped 0 bases and J dropped 3; count of bases not matched to a gene: 3.

In DNA, the CDR3 is TGTGCCAGCGGGCGGGACGAGCAAGAGACCCAGTACTTC. Its protein is CASGRDEQETQYF. The V gene is TRBV28, the J gene TRBJ2-5, with a weak D call TRBD2 (6 bases). The CDR3 consists of 13 residues. Germline values: CDR1 MDHEN, CDR2 SYDVKM. V was cut by 8 bases and J by 2 bases, with 12 bases left in between.

The chain has TRBV28 and TRBJ1-4; D is perhaps TRBD1 (5 bases). The CDR3 totals 15 residues. The ends were cut back, 6 bases at V and 4 bases at J, with 15 bases in the middle. The V gene's germline CDR1 is MDHEN and CDR2 SYDVKM. The CDR3 is CASSLWGDINEKLFF. The CDR3 DNA follows: TGTGCCAGCAGCCTATGGGGGGATATTAATGAAAAACTGTTTTTT.

This clone occurred a few times. The same CDR3 also results from other DNA sequences found in this sample. The V gene is TRBV9, the J gene TRBJ1-1, with D maybe TRBD1 (5 bases). CDR1 SGDLS and CDR2 YYNGEE come from the germline V gene. V lost 2 bases and J lost 1, with 6 bases in between. CDR3 length: 13 residues. This CDR3 is CASSVDRNTEAFF. The CDR3 DNA reads TGTGCCAGCAGCGTCGACAGGAACACTGAAGCTTTCTTT.

CDR3 residues: CASFCHRQGESYEQYF. The CDR3 DNA follows: TGTGCCAGTTTTTGCCATCGACAGGGAGAGTCCTACGAGCAGTACTTC. The chain joins TRBV21-1 to TRBJ2-7; TRBD1, the D gene given by the table, was not confirmed from the DNA. TRBV21-1 is shown as a pseudogene. The CDR3 runs 16 residues.

This clone turned up a few times. The J gene is TRBJ2-3, the V gene TRBV27; 9 nucleotides match TRBD2. Germline-derived CDR1 and CDR2 are MNHEY and SMNVEV (reference sequence). The CDR3 has 17 amino acids. J lost 0 bases, V lost 0 bases, and 4 bases had no gene match. This CDR3 is CASSLSPAGGSTDTQYF. The CDR3 DNA reads as TGTGCCAGCAGTTTATCGCCGGCGGGAGGGAGCACAGATACGCAGTATTTT.

This clone has more than one count but fewer than ten. This sequence joins TRBV30 and TRBJ2-2; 7 nucleotides line up with TRBD1. This CDR3 spans 17 amino acids. Germline loops: CDR1 GTSNPN, CDR2 SVGIG (reference sequence). The V and J ends lost 1 base and 4 bases, in that order; junction bases with no gene match: 12. In DNA, the CDR3 is TGTGCCTGGAGTGATCTAACAGGGGCGGTCAGCACCGGGGAGCTGTTTTTT. Amino acids: CAWSDLTGAVSTGELFF.

V and J are TRBV9 and TRBJ2-5, with 15 nucleotides matching TRBD2. The germline V gene has CDR1 SGDLS and CDR2 YYNGEE. J gave up 4 bases and V 3 bases, and 4 bases lay outside the gene matches. The CDR3 is 16 residues long. The CDR3 DNA reads as TGTGCCAGCAGCGCAATGGGACTAGCGGGGGGAGAGACCCAGTACTTC. Encoded protein: CASSAMGLAGGETQYF.

This clone was recorded a few times. The DNA of the CDR3 is TGTGCCAGCAAGGAGGGAACAGCCAAAAACATTCAGTACTTC. The encoded protein is CASKEGTAKNIQYF. V usage is TRBV28 and J usage is TRBJ2-4, with D possibly TRBD2 on 6 matching bases. CDR3 length: 14 residues. Germline V gene sequence: CDR1 MDHEN, CDR2 SYDVKM. With 7 bases removed from V and 0 bases from J, the gap between germline ends came to 10 bases.

The chain couples TRBV29-1 to TRBJ2-3; 8 nucleotides align to TRBD2. The CDR3 length is 13 residues. The V and J ends lost 8 bases and 3 bases, in that order; junction bases with no gene match: 7. Germline-derived CDR1 and CDR2 are SQVTM and ANQGSEA. The CDR3 DNA reads as TGCAGCAGCAAGCGGGGGCTTACAGATACGCAGTATTTT. Amino acids: CSSKRGLTDTQYF.

For the CDR3, the DNA is TGTGCCAGCAGCCGTAGACAGATCCAAGAGACCCAGTACTTC. Protein: CASSRRQIQETQYF. The rearrangement uses TRBV7-9 and TRBJ2-5, with D possibly being TRBD1 (5 bases). V shed 5 bases and J shed 1 base, with 11 bases lying between them. CDR1 SEHNR and CDR2 FQNEAQ come from the germline V gene (reference sequence). The CDR3 runs 14 residues.